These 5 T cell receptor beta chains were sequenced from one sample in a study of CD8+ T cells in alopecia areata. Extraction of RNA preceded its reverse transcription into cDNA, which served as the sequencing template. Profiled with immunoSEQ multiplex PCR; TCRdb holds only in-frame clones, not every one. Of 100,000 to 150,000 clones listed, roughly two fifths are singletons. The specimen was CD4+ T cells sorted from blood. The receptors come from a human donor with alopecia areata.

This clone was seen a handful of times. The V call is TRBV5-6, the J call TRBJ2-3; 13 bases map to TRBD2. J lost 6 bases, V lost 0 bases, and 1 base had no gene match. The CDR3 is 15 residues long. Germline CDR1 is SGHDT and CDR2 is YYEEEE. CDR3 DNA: TGTGCCAGCAGCTTGGTACTAGCGGGAGGGGATACGCAGTATTTT. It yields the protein CASSLVLAGGDTQYF.

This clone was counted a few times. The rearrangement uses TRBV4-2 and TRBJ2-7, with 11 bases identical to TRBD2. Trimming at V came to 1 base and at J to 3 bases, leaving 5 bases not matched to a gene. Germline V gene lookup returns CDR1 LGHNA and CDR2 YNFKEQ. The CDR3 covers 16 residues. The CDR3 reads CASSQGASGGIYEQYF. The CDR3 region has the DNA TGTGCCAGCAGCCAAGGGGCTAGCGGGGGGATCTACGAGCAGTACTTC.

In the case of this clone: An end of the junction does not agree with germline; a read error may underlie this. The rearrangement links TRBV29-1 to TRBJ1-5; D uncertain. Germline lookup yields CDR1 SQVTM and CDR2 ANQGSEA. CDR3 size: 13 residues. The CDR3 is CTVQTREGQPQHF. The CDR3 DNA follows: TGCACCGTTCAAACGAGAGAGGGCCAGCCCCAGCATTTT.

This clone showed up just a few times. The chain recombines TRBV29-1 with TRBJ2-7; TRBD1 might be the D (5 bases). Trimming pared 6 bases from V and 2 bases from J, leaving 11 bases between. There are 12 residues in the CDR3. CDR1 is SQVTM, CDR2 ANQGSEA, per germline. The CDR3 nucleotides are TGCAGCGTACACTCAGGGCCCTACGAGCAGTACTTC. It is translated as CSVHSGPYEQYF.

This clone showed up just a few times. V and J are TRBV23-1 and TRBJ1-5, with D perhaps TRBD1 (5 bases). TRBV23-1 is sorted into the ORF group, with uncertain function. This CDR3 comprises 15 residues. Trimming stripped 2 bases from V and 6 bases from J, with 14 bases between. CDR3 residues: CASSQTGTGSQPQHF. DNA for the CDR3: TGCGCCAGCAGTCAAACCGGGACCGGCAGTCAGCCCCAGCATTTT.